The present entry profiles one TCR beta chain with its context. The target of this receptor is not known. Nothing much larger sits one base from this clone, and base qualities are not available. This sample was taken from a study of blood T cells in healthy people across ages (dated by TCRdb to about 2015). Some background on the complete study: In model experiments, template switching captured roughly one uniquely barcoded TCR beta cDNA molecule for every two T cells. To track age-related changes in TCR beta repertoire diversity, the study relied on deep sequencing normalized with unique cDNA molecular identifiers. Four age groups were formed from the donors: young (average 16 years), middle-aged (just under 40), aged (62) and long-lived (around 82). To avoid experimental bias, donors of different ages were distributed randomly across sequencing lanes. The study analyzed two additional independent replicas of 1 million unique cDNA reads from the same blood draw for two donors, one aged 18 to 29 and one aged 80 or older. General findings and caveats noted by the study authors: Donor CMV infection status was unknown, potentially confounding age-related changes in expanded clonotypes. Estimates of total diversity based on one million sequenced T cells were regarded as lower bounds and as underestimates. Observed TCR beta diversity correlated strongly with the percentage of naive T cells measured by flow cytometry. Observed TCR beta diversity per million T cells fell roughly linearly with age, and a significant reduction was already apparent by age roughly 40. Conclusive comparison of naive and antigen-experienced compartments was prevented by the profiling of bulk unsorted PBMCs. Compared with the aged group, more naive CD4+ T cells, fewer expanded clones and increased TCR diversity were shown by the long-lived group, suggesting age selection.

CDR1 and CDR2 were assigned from the germline V gene as MGHRA and YSYEKL. Here V drops 3 bases and J drops 8 bases, and the junction holds 6 bases not matched to any gene. The CDR3, cysteine through phenylalanine, is 15 amino acids long. The entry retains the CDR3 DNA only, 45 bases that are in frame from base 1. Donors were roughly 40 systemically healthy Caucasian individuals from Russia aged about 6 to 100 years. Each donor gave 9.5 to 10 milliliters of peripheral blood, drawn into EDTA-treated Vacutainer tubes. PBMCs were isolated by Ficoll-Paque density-gradient centrifugation, with at least 6.5 million obtained per sample. Trizol reagent was used to extract total RNA from the PBMCs, yielding at least 5.5 micrograms per sample. For every donor, an aliquot of PBMCs went through flow cytometry to measure the percentages of naive CD45RAhigh/CD27high T cells. Library prep was done by 5' RACE. These reads were obtained on an Illumina HiSeq 2500. The second PCR ran for roughly 6 to 11 cycles and used a J-beta primer mix along with a sample-barcoded 5' primer. A template-switch 5' adaptor carrying 12 random nucleotides introduced a unique molecular identifier onto each TCR beta cDNA molecule. Each sample yielded at least 3 million CDR3-containing paired-end reads. First-strand cDNA synthesis was performed from all RNA using the Mint cDNA synthesis kit, with priming by a TRBC-specific oligonucleotide. After uracil-DNA glycosylase treatment, a first 18-cycle PCR used universal primers M1SS and BC2_uni_R on all cDNA. Per the authors' processing: Each sample was normalized by randomly selecting 1 million high-quality reads, each carrying a distinct molecular identifier. Instead of being binned into consensus sequences, reads that shared molecular identifiers were thrown out. MiTCR, with a Q25 quality threshold and the strictest error-elimination algorithm, was used for CDR3 identification, clonotype clustering and error correction. A nonparametric unseen species model using Euler transformation provided a lower-bound estimate of total TCR beta diversity. TCRdb passed the public sequencing reads through fastp at Q25 and MiXCR, retaining productive beta sequences. Here each entry gathers all rows of one CDR3 protein and keeps the most common genes and DNA. TCRdb assigned the V and J calls; the authors' analysis was not used. The sample contains about a million distinct CDR3 sequences, 30% to 40% of them found a single time. The biggest ten clones account for roughly 13% of the sample.

This receptor was taken from a man aged 18 to 30 in good health. The sequenced sample consisted of blood. In this chain, TRBV4-1 is recombined with TRBJ2-1; 11 bases in the junction line up with TRBD1. The encoded CDR3 is CASSHPGQGDDEQFF. The bases read TGCGCCAGCAGCCACCCGGGACAGGGGGACGATGAGCAGTTCTTC.